A selection of T cell receptor beta chains follows, all from one sample in a study of blood T cell repertoires in COVID-19. Sequencing was performed with immunoSEQ multiplex PCR; in TCRdb, only in-frame clones are kept and a portion is missing. This table holds 200,000 or so clones, over 70% found once. Sequenced input: peripheral blood. The receptors were sampled from a man in his 60s with active or convalescent COVID-19. Both conserved end residues are part of each CDR3. The order of the fields is CDR3 length, clone size, J gene, V gene, D gene, CDR3 protein, CDR3 DNA. D genes are given only for firm matches. Not all rows give a size; the values are once, few, many and, for expanded clones, a class.

14,-,TRBJ2-3,TRBV3-1/TRBV3-2,-,CASSQGRGPDTQYF,TGTGCCAGCAGCCAAGGGCGAGGCCCGGATACGCAGTATTTT
15,-,TRBJ2-2,TRBV11-2,-,CASSLSGHSTGELFF,TGTGCCAGCAGCTTATCAGGACACAGCACCGGGGAGCTGTTTTTT
15,-,TRBJ1-3,TRBV6-5,-,CASSPLTGTGNTIYF,TGTGCCAGCAGTCCTCTAACAGGGACTGGAAACACCATATATTTT
10,-,TRBJ2-3,TRBV20-1,-,CSALTRICYF,TGCAGTGCTCTGACTAGAATTTGTTATTTT
15,-,TRBJ2-7,TRBV19,-,CASSIGSGSSYEQYF,TGTGCCAGTAGTATAGGGTCCGGGTCCTCCTACGAGCAGTACTTC
15,-,TRBJ2-2,TRBV4-2,-,CASSQDLESSGELFF,TGTGCCAGCAGCCAAGACCTAGAGTCTAGCGGGGAGCTGTTTTTT
15,-,TRBJ2-2,TRBV19,TRBD2,CASSILAGNTGELFF,TGTGCCAGTAGTATACTAGCGGGAAACACCGGGGAGCTGTTTTTT
13,-,TRBJ1-3,TRBV29-1,-,CSVRREAGNTIYF,TGCAGCGTTCGCAGGGAGGCTGGAAACACCATATATTTT
16,-,TRBJ2-1,TRBV24-1,TRBD2,CATSDHGTSGRVGQFF,TGTGCCACCAGTGATCACGGGACTAGCGGGAGAGTTGGGCAGTTCTTC
14,-,TRBJ2-1,TRBV18,-,CASSPGLGGGEQFF,TGTGCCAGCTCACCAGGGCTAGGGGGGGGCGAGCAGTTCTTC
14,few,TRBJ2-7,TRBV30,TRBD1,CAWSAGQVTDEQYF,TGTGCCTGGAGTGCGGGACAGGTCACGGACGAGCAGTACTTC
15,-,TRBJ2-3,TRBV19,-,CASSIVGEDTDTQYF,TGTGCCAGTAGTATAGTAGGGGAAGACACAGATACGCAGTATTTT
15,-,TRBJ2-7,TRBV9,TRBD2,CASSGTGTSGTEQYF,TGTGCCAGCAGCGGAACCGGGACTAGCGGGACTGAGCAGTACTTC
14,-,TRBJ2-7,TRBV7-9,TRBD2,CASSLQWREYEQYF,TGTGCCAGCAGCTTACAATGGCGGGAGTACGAGCAGTACTTC